The 30 T cell receptor beta chains below come from one sample, sequenced in a study of early T cells in non-severe SARS-CoV-2 infection. One entry per CDR3 protein, called by TCRdb with MiXCR from the 5' RACE reads. The sample lists approximately 76,000 distinct CDR3 sequences, 9.5% to 15% seen once, with over 0.95% in the top ten. Material: whole blood. The source of these receptors is an adult who was a healthcare worker with PCR-confirmed SARS-CoV-2 infection or an uninfected control (not recorded which).

Ten or more counts support this clonotype. This chain uses TRBV20-1 with TRBJ2-7, with TRBD2 as a possible D gene (5 bases). Germline CDR1 DFQATT, CDR2 SNEGSKA (reference sequence). The CDR3 runs 14 residues. Trimming took 2 bases from V and 5 from J, leaving 16 bases between them. The CDR3 region has the DNA TGCAGTGCTAGAATTGCGGGCCGCGACCACGAGCAGTACTTC. The encoded protein is CSARIAGRDHEQYF.

This clonotype was counted ten times or more. V and J are TRBV28 and TRBJ1-6, with D maybe TRBD1 (5 bases). Germline values: CDR1 MDHEN, CDR2 SYDVKM. CDR3 length equals 15 residues. With 3 bases removed from V and 4 bases from J, the gap between germline ends came to 10 bases. CDR3 DNA sequence: TGTGCCAGCAGTTTTCGGACACCTTATAATTCACCCCTCCACTTT. Translating gives CASSFRTPYNSPLHF.

This clonotype was recorded at least ten times. The rearrangement uses TRBV12-3 or TRBV12-4 and TRBJ2-3; no definite D call. The CDR3 has 12 residues. The V gene lost 5 bases and the J gene lost 2 bases, with 5 bases spanning the gap. CDR3 bases: TGTGCCAGCAGTCTTGCCACAGATACGCAGTATTTT. This sequence encodes CASSLATDTQYF.

This clonotype was recorded many times. The J gene is TRBJ2-2, the V gene TRBV28; no firm D call. Between the trimmed V and J ends, which lost 6 bases and 2 bases, there was a span of 13 bases. The CDR3 loop spans 15 amino acids. Looked up from germline, CDR1 is MDHEN and CDR2 is SYDVKM. CDR3 nucleotides: TGTGCCAGCAGCCCGGGCAGACTCAACACCGGGGAGCTGTTTTTT. Protein: CASSPGRLNTGELFF.

In its sample, this clonotype was seen many times. V is TRBV11-3 and J is TRBJ2-3; no clear D gene. The CDR3 spans 12 residues. Trimming took off 4 bases at V and 7 bases at J, with 9 bases between the two ends. Germline loops: CDR1 SGHNT, CDR2 YENEEA. CDR3 protein: CASSSMANTQYF. CDR3 in DNA: TGTGCCAGCAGCTCCATGGCCAATACGCAGTATTTT.

This clonotype was seen many times. V usage is TRBV28 and J usage is TRBJ2-2, with 9 bases fitting TRBD1. Trimming cost V 8 bases and J 5 bases; bases outside gene matches: 6. This CDR3 contains 14 residues. Germline V gene lookup returns CDR1 MDHEN and CDR2 SYDVKM. In DNA, the CDR3 is TGTGCCAGCTTAGACAGGGGGAGGACCGGGGAGCTGTTTTTT. Its translation: CASLDRGRTGELFF.

Many counts were recorded for this clonotype. The V call is TRBV20-1, the J call TRBJ2-7; 10 bases are shared with TRBD2. Germline-derived CDR1 and CDR2 are DFQATT and SNEGSKA (reference sequence). V shed 3 bases and J 2 bases; nucleotides not matched to a gene: 1. This CDR3 is built from 13 residues. The CDR3 nucleotides are TGCAGTGCTAGTGGGACTAGCGCCTACGAGCAGTACTTC. Translation gives CSASGTSAYEQYF.

This clonotype was counted at least ten times. Here the CDR3 reads CASSGLAGEAFF. CDR3 DNA sequence: TGTGCCAGCAGTGGACTGGCGGGTGAAGCTTTCTTT. The chain couples TRBV6-4 to TRBJ1-1, with unresolved D. In germline, CDR1 is MRHNA, CDR2 SNTAGT. Trimming removed 4 bases from V and 7 bases from J, with 10 bases in between. The CDR3 contains 12 residues.

This clonotype came up many times. J is TRBJ2-1 and V is TRBV27, with 11 nucleotides matching TRBD2. This CDR3 is built from 17 residues. CDR1 is MNHEY and CDR2 is SMNVEV in the germline V gene (reference sequence). V lost 0 bases and J lost 4; bases outside the gene matches: 5. This CDR3 is CASSLSGSGRVYNEQFF. The DNA for the CDR3 is TGTGCCAGCAGTTTATCGGGTAGCGGGAGGGTTTACAATGAGCAGTTCTTC.

Ten or more counts support this clonotype. V is TRBV14 and J is TRBJ2-1; 12 positions match TRBD2. V lost 1 base and J lost 10; bases outside the gene matches: 8. The length of the CDR3 is 16 residues. Germline V gene data show CDR1 as SGHDN and CDR2 as FVKESK. The CDR3 is CASSQGFLAGGHEQFF. The CDR3 DNA follows: TGTGCCAGCAGCCAAGGGTTTCTAGCGGGGGGGCACGAGCAGTTCTTC.

At least ten counts were recorded for this clonotype. The chain joins TRBV11-2 to TRBJ1-6, with D tentatively TRBD1 (5 bases). Germline V gene sequence: CDR1 SGHAT, CDR2 FQNNGV. This CDR3 contains 17 residues. Deletions cut 1 base from V and 7 bases from J, with 17 bases between. The CDR3, as DNA: TGTGCCAGCAGCTTAGGCCGGGGGAGTCCGAGGAATTCACCCCTCCACTTT. Amino acid sequence: CASSLGRGSPRNSPLHF.

This chain joins TRBV29-1 and TRBJ2-2; TRBD1 aligns across 8 bases. The V gene end was trimmed by 7 bases and the J gene end by 4 bases; junction bases not matched to a gene: 14. CDR3 length equals 16 residues. Germline values: CDR1 SQVTM, CDR2 ANQGSEA. The CDR3 loop is CSGVERTGNFTGELFF. The CDR3 DNA sequence: TGCAGCGGAGTCGAGAGGACAGGGAATTTCACCGGGGAGCTGTTTTTT.

As for this clonotype: A much more abundant neighbour one base away suggests this may be a read error. The chain combines TRBV7-2 with TRBJ2-3, with D possibly TRBD2 on 5 matching bases. Germline CDR1 is SGHTA and CDR2 is FQGNSA. The CDR3 runs to 15 residues. Trimming stripped 5 bases from V and 4 bases from J, with 16 bases between. CDR3 region: CTSSPGLAGSDTQYF. The CDR3 bases are TGTACCAGCAGCCCCGGGCTCGCGGGTTCAGATACGCAGTATTTT.

This clonotype was observed many times. The chain joins TRBV20-1 to TRBJ2-5, with TRBD2 identical over 13 bases. The CDR3 sequence is 16 residues long. Trimming cost V 0 bases and J 2 bases; bases outside gene matches: 3. The V gene's germline CDR1 is DFQATT and CDR2 SNEGSKA (reference sequence). The CDR3 nucleotides read TGCAGTGCTAGAGAACTAGCGGGAGGGGATCAAGAGACCCAGTACTTC. Amino acids: CSARELAGGDQETQYF.

This clonotype was recorded at least ten times. V and J are TRBV5-5 and TRBJ2-7; the D gene is possibly TRBD2 (6 bases). Trimming removed 4 bases from V and 6 bases from J, with 17 bases in between. Germline V gene sequence: CDR1 SGHKS, CDR2 YYEKEE (reference sequence). The CDR3 runs 14 residues. The CDR3 DNA is TGTGCCAGCAGCACCCAGGGAGGTAGTGGCGAGCAGTACTTC. Its translation is CASSTQGGSGEQYF.

This clonotype appeared many times. This chain uses TRBV12-3 or TRBV12-4 with TRBJ1-1, with D possibly matching TRBD1 (5 bases). The ends were cut back, 8 bases at V and 6 bases at J, with 16 bases in the middle. The CDR3 is 13 residues long. In nucleotides, the CDR3 is TGTGCCAGCGGGACGACGGAATTCCCTGAAGCTTTCTTT. Protein sequence: CASGTTEFPEAFF.

The chain is built from TRBV5-1 and TRBJ2-1; no firm D call. This CDR3 is built from 14 residues. The germline V and J ends were trimmed by 4 bases and 2 bases, with 10 bases remaining between them. CDR1 SGHRS and CDR2 YFSETQ come from the germline V gene. CDR3 nucleotides: TGCGCCAGCAGCCCGGCGGATCCCTACAATGAGCAGTTCTTC. Amino acids: CASSPADPYNEQFF. Using reference TRBV5-1 and TRBJ2-1 for the parts outside the CDR3, the full variable domain is KAGVTQTPRYLIKTRGQQVTLSCSPISGHRSVSWYQQTPGQGLQFLFEYFSETQRNKGNFPGRFSGRQFSNSRSEMNVSTLELGDSALYLCASSPADPYNEQFFGPGTRLTVL.

This clonotype has a count of ten or more. The genes are TRBV12-3 or TRBV12-4 and TRBJ1-1; TRBD1 is a possible D gene (5 bases). V was clipped by 1 base and J by 5 bases, with 14 bases between them. The CDR3 length is 15 residues. The CDR3 coding sequence is TGTGCCAGCAGTTTAGGACCTGGGGGGGTAACTGAAGCTTTCTTT. Translation: CASSLGPGGVTEAFF.

This clonotype was seen repeatedly, ten times or more. J is TRBJ1-1 and V is TRBV29-1; TRBD1 is a possible D gene (5 bases). Germline CDR1 reads SQVTM; CDR2 reads ANQGSEA. The CDR3 runs 12 residues. V lost 4 bases to trimming and J lost 0 bases, with 6 bases between them. CDR3 in amino acids: CSVGGLNTEAFF. The CDR3 DNA follows: TGCAGCGTTGGGGGCCTGAACACTGAAGCTTTCTTT.

There are many counts of this clonotype. The J gene is TRBJ1-3, the V gene TRBV6-6, with a weak D call TRBD1 (6 bases). V was clipped by 6 bases and J by 0 bases, with 15 bases between them. CDR1 and CDR2 (germline): MNHNY, SVGAGI (reference sequence). The CDR3 totals 16 residues. The CDR3 region is CASRGGTLYSGNTIYF. CDR3 in DNA: TGTGCCAGCAGGGGAGGGACACTCTACTCTGGAAACACCATATATTTT.

This clonotype occurred once. The chain has TRBV12-3 or TRBV12-4 and TRBJ2-7; 8 nucleotides align to TRBD1. The CDR3 is 13 residues long. Trimming at V came to 1 base and at J to 5 bases, leaving 1 base not matched to a gene. The CDR3 protein is CASSLETGDEQYF. The CDR3 DNA reads TGTGCCAGCAGTTTAGAGACAGGGGACGAGCAGTACTTC.

This clonotype occurred many times. V gene TRBV10-1 combines with J gene TRBJ2-1; D possibly corresponds to TRBD2 (6 bases). The CDR3 runs 15 residues. CDR1 and CDR2 from the germline V gene are WNHNN and SYGVQD (reference sequence). The V and J ends lost 5 bases and 6 bases respectively, with 17 bases between them. CDR3 sequence reads: CASSNSGGSGNEQFF. The CDR3 DNA sequence: TGCGCCAGCAGTAATTCCGGGGGTTCGGGCAATGAGCAGTTCTTC.

This clonotype was observed a few times. The chain carries TRBV29-1 and TRBJ1-1; D ambiguous. Germline V lookup: CDR1 SQVTM, CDR2 ANQGSEA. V was trimmed by 4 bases and J by 2 bases, leaving 11 bases between them. This CDR3 contains 13 residues. The CDR3 sequence is CSVGREGNTEAFF. For the CDR3, the DNA is TGCAGCGTTGGAAGAGAGGGCAACACTGAAGCTTTCTTT.

This clonotype was picked up many times. V gene TRBV11-1 combines with J gene TRBJ2-3, with 13 bases matching TRBD2. V shed 5 bases, J shed 7 bases, and the junction held 9 bases outside the gene matches. Germline CDR1 and CDR2: SGHAT and FQDESV (reference sequence). The CDR3 consists of 16 residues. The CDR3, as DNA: TGTGCCAGCAGCGACCAACTAGCGGGGGGGCAAAATACGCAGTATTTT. Residues: CASSDQLAGGQNTQYF.

The chain couples TRBV11-2 to TRBJ2-4; 7 bases line up with TRBD1. Germline V gene data show CDR1 as SGHAT and CDR2 as FQNNGV. This CDR3 has 15 amino acids. With V trimmed by 4 bases and J by 7 bases, 10 bases remained unmatched. Written as DNA, the CDR3 is TGTGCCAGCAGCTCGCTTCGACAGGGTAGCAACATTCAGTACTTC. Translating it yields CASSSLRQGSNIQYF.

Ten or more counts support this clonotype. The chain recombines TRBV7-9 with TRBJ2-3; 12 bases line up with TRBD2. Looked up from germline, CDR1 is SEHNR and CDR2 is FQNEAQ (reference sequence). The CDR3 spans 18 residues. V lost 5 bases to trimming and J lost 4 bases; unmatched junction nucleotides: 13. Written as DNA, the CDR3 is TGTGCCAGCAGCCGCTCCCTGGGCCTAGCGGGAGGGGCAGATACGCAGTATTTT. This translates into CASSRSLGLAGGADTQYF.

The V call is TRBV3-1, the J call TRBJ2-6; D is unresolved. The germline V and J ends were trimmed by 1 base and 3 bases, with 10 bases remaining between them. Germline-derived CDR1 and CDR2 are LGHDT and YNNKEL (reference sequence). CDR3 size: 16 residues. CDR3 sequence (DNA): TGTGCCAGCAGCCAAGTTCAGTGGGGTGGGGCCAACGTCCTGACTTTC. It translates to CASSQVQWGGANVLTF.

This clonotype was seen ten or more times. This chain connects TRBV25-1 to TRBJ2-3, with 15 bases aligning to TRBD2. The CDR3 has 20 amino acids. The J segment lost 3 bases and the V segment lost 4 bases, leaving 14 bases of the junction unmatched. The germline V gene has CDR1 MGHDK and CDR2 SYGVNS. CDR3 amino acids: CASSGYYRTSGGAETDTQYF. The CDR3 nucleotides are TGTGCCAGCAGTGGGTATTATCGGACTAGCGGGGGGGCCGAGACAGATACGCAGTATTTT. The full variable domain, rest sourced from reference TRBV25-1 and TRBJ2-3, is EADIYQTPRYLVIGTGKKITLECSQTMGHDKMYWYQQDPGMELHLIHYSYGVNSTEKGDLSSESTVSRIRTEHFPLTLESARPSHTSQYLCASSGYYRTSGGAETDTQYFGPGTRLTVL.

This clonotype was recorded many times. The rearrangement uses TRBV7-6 and TRBJ2-1; possibly TRBD2 for D (7 bases). CDR1 and CDR2 (germline): SGHVS, FNYEAQ. Trimming cost V 5 bases and J 7 bases, with 15 bases left between them. CDR3 length: 14 amino acids. The CDR3 DNA is TGTGCCAGCAGCCTGGCGGGGGCTAGAAATGAGCAGTTCTTC. This gives the protein CASSLAGARNEQFF.

This clonotype has ten or more counts. The rearrangement uses TRBV7-2 and TRBJ2-3; 10 positions agree with TRBD2. Germline lookup yields CDR1 SGHTA and CDR2 FQGNSA. The CDR3 consists of 15 residues. The V and J ends lost 4 bases and 4 bases, in that order; junction bases with no gene match: 5. The CDR3 loop is CASSYSSGGSDTQYF. In nucleotides, the CDR3 is TGTGCCAGCAGCTACTCTAGCGGGGGATCAGATACGCAGTATTTT.